A selection of T cell receptor beta chains follows, all from one sample in a study of PD-1 blockade in mismatch repair-deficient tumors. TCRdb's table, derived via immunoSEQ multiplex PCR, lists solely in-frame clones and lacks some. The sample has tens of thousands of clones, around 85% seen once. This sample comprised PBMCs, obtained before pembrolizumab treatment. The source of these receptors is an adult with mismatch repair-deficient cancer. CDR3s include the opening cysteine and the closing phenylalanine or tryptophan. D genes are given only for firm matches. Where a row states a size, it is once, few, many or the class of an expanded clone; other rows omit it.

d_call,j_call,v_call,clone_size,cdr3_aa,cdr3_nt
TRBD2,TRBJ2-1,TRBV7-2,NA,CASSFLAVPPYNEQFF,TGTGCCAGCAGCTTTCTAGCGGTGCCTCCCTACAATGAGCAGTTCTTC
NA,TRBJ1-5,TRBV30,NA,CAWSPAAGGGQPQHF,TGTGCCTGGAGCCCTGCCGCGGGGGGCGGTCAGCCCCAGCATTTT
NA,TRBJ1-4,TRBV14,NA,CASSRTIATNEKLFF,TGTGCCAGCAGCCGCACAATTGCAACTAATGAAAAACTGTTTTTT
NA,TRBJ2-7,TRBV21-1,NA,CASGNTSGRPSSYEQYF,TGTGCCAGCGGCAATACTAGCGGGAGGCCCAGCTCCTACGAGCAGTACTTC
TRBD1,TRBJ2-1,TRBV5-4,NA,CASSLPGQGNARQFF,TGTGCCAGCAGCTTACCCGGACAGGGTAACGCAAGGCAGTTCTTC
TRBD1,TRBJ2-7,TRBV12-5,once,CASGVVYRGSYEQYF,TGTGCTAGTGGGGTTGTTTACAGGGGCTCCTACGAGCAGTACTTC
NA,TRBJ1-2,TRBV5-1,NA,CASSFGAANDGYTF,TGCGCCAGCAGCTTTGGGGCCGCTAATGATGGCTACACCTTC
TRBD1,TRBJ1-1,TRBV28,NA,CASSSGTGAKAFF,TGTGCCAGCTCCTCCGGGACAGGGGCGAAAGCTTTCTTT
TRBD2,TRBJ2-7,TRBV4-1,NA,CASSLSLIAGGITYEQYF,TGCGCCAGCAGCCTAAGCCTTATAGCGGGAGGTATTACCTACGAGCAGTACTTC
TRBD2,TRBJ2-5,TRBV25-1,NA,CASSEPGLAGVQTQYF,TGTGCCAGCAGTGAACCCGGACTAGCGGGAGTCCAGACCCAGTACTTC
TRBD2,TRBJ2-7,TRBV7-6,NA,CASSRNPSGTSYEQYF,TGTGCCAGCAGCCGTAATCCTAGCGGGACCTCCTACGAGCAGTACTTC
NA,TRBJ2-2,TRBV6-1,NA,CASRRLVGQEELFF,TGTGCCAGCAGAAGACTAGTAGGACAAGAGGAGCTGTTTTTT
TRBD2,TRBJ2-3,TRBV5-1,NA,CASSPWTSLLTDTQYF,TGCGCCAGCAGCCCCTGGACTAGCCTCCTCACAGATACGCAGTATTTT
NA,TRBJ1-4,TRBV5-1,NA,CASSLGPAGTNEKLFF,TGCGCCAGCAGCTTGGGACCCGCAGGGACAAATGAAAAACTGTTTTTT
NA,TRBJ1-2,TRBV5-6,NA,CASSLGTGNGYTF,TGTGCCAGCAGCTTAGGTACAGGGAATGGCTACACCTTC
TRBD2,TRBJ2-5,TRBV2,NA,CASSDSRGLAGIETQYF,TGTGCCAGCAGCGACAGCCGGGGACTAGCGGGGATAGAGACCCAGTACTTC
TRBD1,TRBJ1-4,TRBV4-2,few,CASSQALGTGDEKLFF,TGTGCCAGCAGCCAAGCCCTCGGGACAGGGGATGAAAAACTGTTTTTT
NA,TRBJ1-6,TRBV27,NA,CASSPYINSPLHF,TGTGCCAGCAGTCCTTACATAAATTCACCCCTCCACTTT
TRBD1,TRBJ2-1,TRBV28,NA,CASRGQGKNEQFF,TGTGCCAGCAGGGGACAGGGTAAGAATGAGCAGTTCTTC
NA,TRBJ1-1,TRBV25-1,NA,CASSGENTEAFF,TGTGCCAGCAGTGGAGAGAACACTGAAGCTTTCTTT
TRBD2,TRBJ2-7,TRBV7-9,NA,CASSLQPPGLAGLYEQYF,TGTGCCAGCAGCTTACAACCCCCGGGACTAGCGGGGCTATACGAGCAGTACTTC
TRBD1,TRBJ2-2,TRBV7-3,NA,CASSLFRQGSTGELFF,TGTGCCAGCAGCCTTTTCCGACAGGGTTCCACCGGGGAGCTGTTTTTT
TRBD2,TRBJ2-1,TRBV5-6,NA,CASSLDGAGVGYNEQFF,TGTGCCAGCAGCTTGGATGGGGCGGGAGTGGGGTACAATGAGCAGTTCTTC
NA,TRBJ1-1,TRBV19,NA,CASSIFGDTEAFF,TGTGCCAGTAGTATATTCGGGGACACTGAAGCTTTCTTT
TRBD1,TRBJ2-3,TRBV6-5,once,CASKRDRGYGDTQYF,TGTGCCAGCAAACGGGACAGGGGTTATGGAGATACGCAGTATTTT
NA,TRBJ2-3,TRBV2,NA,CASSVDSPTDTQYF,TGTGCCAGCAGTGTGGACAGCCCCACAGATACGCAGTATTTT
TRBD1,TRBJ1-2,TRBV4-2,NA,CASSRGQAEVDGYTF,TGTGCCAGCAGCCGTGGACAGGCGGAGGTCGATGGCTACACCTTC
NA,TRBJ2-3,TRBV19,NA,CASKDFNTDTQYF,TGTGCCAGTAAGGACTTTAACACAGATACGCAGTATTTT
TRBD2,TRBJ2-1,TRBV9,NA,CASSDGLAANNEQFF,TGTGCCAGCAGTGACGGACTAGCGGCGAACAATGAGCAGTTCTTC
NA,TRBJ2-7,TRBV10-3,NA,CAISLTGNAYEQYF,TGTGCCATCAGCCTGACAGGAAACGCCTACGAGCAGTACTTC
NA,TRBJ2-1,TRBV5-1,NA,CASSLGGDPVPFF,TGCGCCAGCAGCTTGGGGGGGGACCCTGTTCCGTTCTTC
NA,TRBJ1-2,TRBV18,NA,CASSPGQGINYGYTF,TGTGCCAGCTCACCGGGGCAGGGGATTAACTATGGCTACACCTTC
TRBD2,TRBJ2-7,TRBV19,few,CASSRTSGRMDEQYF,TGTGCCAGTAGCCGTACTAGCGGCCGAATGGACGAGCAGTACTTC
NA,TRBJ2-3,TRBV10-3,NA,CAISESPSTDTQYF,TGTGCCATCAGTGAGTCCCCTAGCACAGATACGCAGTATTTT
TRBD1,TRBJ1-2,TRBV5-8,NA,CASSGTQGAEGYTF,TGTGCCAGCAGCGGAACACAGGGGGCGGAAGGCTACACCTTC
TRBD2,TRBJ2-3,TRBV18,NA,CASSPTGLAERATDTQYF,TGTGCCAGCTCACCGACCGGACTAGCGGAAAGAGCTACAGATACGCAGTATTTT
NA,TRBJ2-2,TRBV28,NA,CASSLSGENTGELFF,TGTGCCAGCAGTCTTAGCGGAGAGAACACCGGGGAGCTGTTTTTT
TRBD2,TRBJ2-1,TRBV28,NA,CASGTSGRAGNEQFF,TGTGCCAGCGGGACTAGCGGGAGGGCGGGTAATGAGCAGTTCTTC
TRBD1,TRBJ1-2,TRBV28,NA,CASSLRTGTLLNYGYTF,TGTGCCAGCAGTCTACGGACAGGGACCCTCTTAAACTATGGCTACACCTTC
NA,TRBJ1-2,TRBV28,NA,CASSLVHGVPYGYTF,TGTGCCAGCAGTTTAGTTCACGGGGTCCCCTATGGCTACACCTTC
NA,TRBJ1-2,TRBV5-4,NA,CASSHVSAGMGGYTF,TGTGCCAGCAGCCATGTTTCGGCAGGGATGGGTGGCTACACCTTC
TRBD1,TRBJ1-2,TRBV29-1,once,CSVKQGNYGYTF,TGCAGCGTTAAACAGGGGAACTATGGCTACACCTTC
NA,TRBJ2-5,TRBV7-8,NA,CASSLNGGLQETQYF,TGTGCCAGCAGCTTAAACGGGGGGCTCCAAGAGACCCAGTACTTC
TRBD1,TRBJ2-5,TRBV5-1,NA,CASSGDRGQETQYF,TGCGCCAGCAGTGGGGACAGGGGACAAGAGACCCAGTACTTC
NA,TRBJ1-4,TRBV5-4,NA,CASSFGGEGELFF,TGTGCCAGCAGCTTCGGAGGGGAGGGGGAACTGTTTTTT
NA,TRBJ1-1,TRBV5-4,NA,CASSATVNTEAFF,TGTGCCAGCAGCGCTACAGTGAACACTGAAGCTTTCTTT
NA,TRBJ2-7,TRBV9,few,CASSVVSGAQREQQYF,TGTGCCAGCAGCGTAGTGTCGGGAGCCCAACGCGAGCAGCAGTACTTC
TRBD1,TRBJ1-1,TRBV15,NA,CATSSDRGRRALNTEAFF,TGTGCCACCAGCAGCGACAGGGGGCGTCGGGCGTTGAACACTGAAGCTTTCTTT
NA,TRBJ2-3,TRBV9,NA,CASSPGGGTAFTDTQYF,TGTGCCAGCAGCCCCGGAGGGGGGACAGCCTTCACAGATACGCAGTATTTT
NA,TRBJ2-3,TRBV5-4,NA,CASSPGAGEGADTQYF,TGTGCCAGCAGCCCCGGGGCGGGAGAGGGGGCAGATACGCAGTATTTT
NA,TRBJ2-2,TRBV30,NA,CAFNRQANTGELFF,TGTGCCTTTAATAGACAGGCTAACACCGGGGAGCTGTTTTTT
TRBD1,TRBJ2-2,TRBV18,once,CASSPTTGDTGELFF,TGTGCCAGCTCACCAACGACAGGGGACACCGGGGAGCTGTTTTTT